One and the same sample provided the 12 T cell receptor beta chains below, sequenced in a study of OX40 agonist ivuxolimab in advanced cancers. Here immunoSEQ multiplex PCR was the method, and the copy in TCRdb shows in-frame clones only, minus some. The repertoire holds tens of thousands of clones, with approximately 90% as singletons. The material was CD4+ or CD8+ T cells sorted from blood, obtained in a trial of the OX40 agonist ivuxolimab. The receptors shown here come from an adult with an advanced solid tumor such as melanoma, head and neck, liver or kidney cancer.

V and J are TRBV4-1 and TRBJ2-2; the D is unclear. The V and J ends lost 4 bases and 7 bases respectively, with 7 bases between them. Germline CDR1 MGHRA, CDR2 YSYEKL. The CDR3 is 12 amino acids. The CDR3 is CASSPHFGELFF. The CDR3 DNA reads TGCGCCAGCAGCCCTCATTTCGGGGAGCTGTTTTTT.

This chain links TRBV15 with TRBJ1-2, with TRBD1 matching 12 bases. The V segment lost 4 bases and the J segment 3 bases; nucleotides outside the gene matches: 9. The CDR3 sequence is 17 residues long. Germline V gene lookup returns CDR1 LNHNV and CDR2 YYDKDF (reference sequence). In DNA, the CDR3 is TGTGCCACCAGCAAATCGGGACAGGGGGCGCAATACTATGGCTACACCTTC. It yields the protein CATSKSGQGAQYYGYTF.

The rearrangement uses TRBV4-1 and TRBJ2-5; tentative D call: TRBD2 (6 bases). The CDR3 covers 13 residues. Germline V gives CDR1 MGHRA, CDR2 YSYEKL. Trimming took off 1 base at V and 4 bases at J, with 7 bases between the two ends. The CDR3 loop reads CASSQATRETQYF. In nucleotides, the CDR3 is TGCGCCAGCAGCCAAGCGACTAGAGAGACCCAGTACTTC.

The chain has TRBV9 and TRBJ1-1; D unclear. The CDR3 loop spans 14 amino acids. The V gene's germline CDR1 is SGDLS and CDR2 YYNGEE. Trimming stripped 1 base from V and 4 bases from J, with 11 bases between. This CDR3 reads CASSVQWWATEAFF. In nucleotides, the CDR3 is TGTGCCAGCAGCGTACAGTGGTGGGCCACTGAAGCTTTCTTT.

The chain links TRBV9 to TRBJ2-2; 7 bases match TRBD1. This CDR3 has 16 amino acids. V was clipped by 0 bases and J by 4 bases; unmatched bases: 6. Germline values: CDR1 SGDLS, CDR2 YYNGEE. CDR3 sequence reads: CASSVVAGGSTGELFF. CDR3 sequence (DNA): TGTGCCAGCAGCGTAGTTGCAGGGGGTAGCACCGGGGAGCTGTTTTTT.

V and J are TRBV4-1 and TRBJ2-7; D is ambiguous. The CDR3 extends over 15 amino acids. Germline V gene sequence: CDR1 MGHRA, CDR2 YSYEKL. Trimming removed 0 bases from V and 2 bases from J, with 11 bases in between. The CDR3 DNA reads TGCGCCAGCAGCCAAGAACGGGCGAAGACCTACGAGCAGTACTTC. Protein product: CASSQERAKTYEQYF.

The chain has TRBV11-2 and TRBJ1-1; D gene uncertain. Trimming stripped 0 bases from V and 0 bases from J, with 5 bases between. In germline, CDR1 is SGHAT, CDR2 FQNNGV. The CDR3 consists of 14 residues. This CDR3 reads CASSLDLMNTEAFF. CDR3 coding DNA: TGTGCCAGCAGCTTAGATCTCATGAACACTGAAGCTTTCTTT. The full variable domain, in which reference TRBV11-2 and TRBJ1-1 provide the parts outside the CDR3, is EAGVAQSPRYKIIEKRQSVAFWCNPISGHATLYWYQQILGQGPKLLIQFQNNGVVDDSQLPKDRFSAERLKGVDSTLKIQPAKLEDSAVYLCASSLDLMNTEAFFGQGTRLTVV.

The rearrangement links TRBV29-1 to TRBJ2-6, with 7 bases matching TRBD1. Trimming at V came to 4 bases and at J to 0 bases, leaving 6 bases not matched to a gene. In germline, CDR1 is SQVTM, CDR2 ANQGSEA. The CDR3 is 16 residues long. As DNA, the CDR3 is TGCAGCGTTGTTCCCTACAGGGGCTCTGGGGCCAACGTCCTGACTTTC. Encoded protein: CSVVPYRGSGANVLTF.

This clone was detected only a few times. The V and J genes are TRBV6-1 and TRBJ1-2, with D perhaps matching TRBD1 (5 bases). The CDR3 is made up of 16 amino acids. V was pared by 0 bases and J by 1 base, with 12 bases between. Germline CDR1 is MNHNS and CDR2 is SASEGT. In DNA, the CDR3 is TGTGCCAGCAGTGAAGCATGGGGGGAAAGTAACTATGGCTACACCTTC. Translating it yields CASSEAWGESNYGYTF.

The V gene is TRBV9, the J gene TRBJ2-3, with D maybe TRBD1 (6 bases). Germline lookup yields CDR1 SGDLS and CDR2 YYNGEE. V dropped 4 bases and J dropped 1 base, with 16 bases sitting between them. The CDR3 runs to 16 residues. CDR3 region: CASSRTAPLGTDTQYF. DNA of the CDR3: TGTGCCAGCAGCCGGACAGCCCCTTTGGGCACAGATACGCAGTATTTT.

This clone was recorded a few times. The V call is TRBV5-1, the J call TRBJ2-3; TRBD1 might be the D (6 bases). From germline, CDR1 is SGHRS and CDR2 YFSETQ. This CDR3 contains 15 residues. V was trimmed by 0 bases and J by 2 bases, leaving 10 bases between them. The CDR3 spells CASSLGQAATDTQYF. The CDR3 bases are TGCGCCAGCAGCTTGGGACAGGCTGCCACAGATACGCAGTATTTT.

The chain joins TRBV28 to TRBJ1-2; no clear D. The germline V and J ends were trimmed by 2 bases and 4 bases, with 5 bases remaining between them. The length of the CDR3 is 12 residues. CDR1 is MDHEN and CDR2 is SYDVKM in the germline V gene. The CDR3 DNA follows: TGTGCCAGCAGTTTAAGGATCTATGGCTACACCTTC. It specifies CASSLRIYGYTF.